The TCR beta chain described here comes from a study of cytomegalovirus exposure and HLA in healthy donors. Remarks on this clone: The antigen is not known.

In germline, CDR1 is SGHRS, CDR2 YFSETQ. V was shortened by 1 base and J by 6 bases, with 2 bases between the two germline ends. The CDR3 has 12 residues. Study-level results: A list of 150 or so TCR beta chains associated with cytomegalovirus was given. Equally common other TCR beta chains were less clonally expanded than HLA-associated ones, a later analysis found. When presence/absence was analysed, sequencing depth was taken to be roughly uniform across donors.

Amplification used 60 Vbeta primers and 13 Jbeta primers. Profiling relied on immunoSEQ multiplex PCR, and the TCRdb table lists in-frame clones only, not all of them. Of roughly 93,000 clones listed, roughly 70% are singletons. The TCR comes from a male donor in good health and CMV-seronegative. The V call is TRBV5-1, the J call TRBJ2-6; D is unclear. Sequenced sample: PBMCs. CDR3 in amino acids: CASSLQANVLTF. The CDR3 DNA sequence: TGCGCCAGCAGCTTGCAGGCCAACGTCCTGACTTTC.